This passage covers 10 T cell receptor beta chains from one sample sequenced in a study of blood T cell repertoires in COVID-19. The assay was immunoSEQ multiplex PCR, and TCRdb's table has in-frame clones only and misses some. The table records tens of thousands of clones, 80% to 90% of them present only once. Sequencing was done on a sample of peripheral blood. The receptors come from a woman of 80 years or more with COVID-19, enrolled during active disease.

The gene calls are TRBV19 and TRBJ1-2; D is possibly TRBD1 (6 bases). V was shortened by 9 bases and J by 8 bases, with 28 bases between the two germline ends. Germline-derived CDR1 and CDR2 are LNHDA and SQIVND (reference sequence). The CDR3 is 16 amino acids. The CDR3 loop is CASGPYPGQKVHGYTF. The CDR3 DNA reads TGTGCCAGCGGTCCTTACCCGGGACAAAAGGTTCACGGCTACACCTTC.

This clone turned up a few times. The chain has TRBV5-1 and TRBJ2-7; TRBD1 aligns across 9 bases. V was pared by 4 bases and J by 2 bases, with 7 bases of the junction left unmatched. This CDR3 spans 15 amino acids. Germline V gene sequence: CDR1 SGHRS, CDR2 YFSETQ. The CDR3 coding sequence is TGCGCCAGCAGCCAGGGACAGGGCCTCACCTACGAGCAGTACTTC. Translating it yields CASSQGQGLTYEQYF. The whole variable domain, filled in from reference TRBV5-1 and TRBJ2-7, reads KAGVTQTPRYLIKTRGQQVTLSCSPISGHRSVSWYQQTPGQGLQFLFEYFSETQRNKGNFPGRFSGRQFSNSRSEMNVSTLELGDSALYLCASSQGQGLTYEQYFGPGTRLTVT.

The V and J genes are TRBV5-6 and TRBJ2-2; 8 bases are shared with TRBD1. The CDR3 contains 15 residues. V was clipped by 3 bases and J by 6 bases; unmatched bases: 7. CDR1 and CDR2 (germline): SGHDT, YYEEEE. The CDR3 DNA sequence: TGTGCCAGCAGCTCGTCGGACAGGGAGCCCGGGGAGCTGTTTTTT. This encodes CASSSSDREPGELFF.

J is TRBJ2-7 and V is TRBV19; tentative D call: TRBD1 (5 bases). The germline V and J ends were trimmed by 4 bases and 4 bases, with 8 bases remaining between them. Germline V lookup: CDR1 LNHDA, CDR2 SQIVND (reference sequence). The CDR3 is 12 amino acids. The CDR3 DNA reads TGTGCCAGTAGTACTCAGGGTTACGAGCAGTACTTC. Amino acids: CASSTQGYEQYF.

In DNA form, the CDR3 reads TGTGCCAGCAGTTCACGCAACCGGGACAGGTTTTCCGTGTCCTCTGGAAACACCATATATTTT. This sequence encodes CASSSRNRDRFSVSSGNTIYF. The rearrangement joins TRBV2 to TRBJ1-3; 8 bases are a match to TRBD1. Germline CDR1 is SNHLY and CDR2 is FYNNEI. V was pared by 5 bases and J by 0 bases, with 21 bases of the junction left unmatched. The CDR3 loop spans 21 amino acids.

V is TRBV7-8 and J is TRBJ1-5, with TRBD1 matching over 10 bases. Trimming removed 6 bases from V and 4 bases from J; junction bases left unmatched: 3. The CDR3 spans 14 residues. CDR1 and CDR2 from the germline V gene are SGHVS and FQNEAQ. The CDR3 here is CASRAGQGNQPQHF. The DNA of the CDR3 is TGTGCCAGCAGGGCGGGACAGGGGAATCAGCCCCAGCATTTT.

The rearrangement joins TRBV10-3 to TRBJ1-2, with D possibly TRBD1 on 6 matching bases. V gave up 6 bases and J gave up 5 bases, with 16 bases separating them. The CDR3 loop spans 14 amino acids. Germline lookup yields CDR1 ENHRY and CDR2 SYGVKD. The CDR3 sequence is CAISDLQGSYGYTF. Written as DNA, the CDR3 is TGTGCCATCAGCGACCTACAGGGATCGTATGGCTACACCTTC.

The chain recombines TRBV7-9 with TRBJ1-1; D remains ambiguous. V lost 3 bases, J lost 0 bases, and 5 bases lay in between. CDR1 SEHNR and CDR2 FQNEAQ come from the germline V gene (reference sequence). The CDR3 loop spans 13 amino acids. The CDR3 region has the DNA TGTGCCAGCAGCTTCCCCATGAACACTGAAGCTTTCTTT. It encodes CASSFPMNTEAFF. Using reference TRBV7-9 and TRBJ1-1 for the parts outside the CDR3, the full variable domain is DTGVSQNPRHKITKRGQNVTFRCDPISEHNRLYWYRQTLGQGPEFLTYFQNEAQLEKSRLLSDRFSAERPKGSFSTLEIQRTEQGDSAMYLCASSFPMNTEAFFGQGTRLTVV.

Points on this clone: The same CDR3 also results from other DNA sequences found in this sample. The V and J genes are TRBV5-1 and TRBJ1-1; D possibly corresponds to TRBD1 (5 bases). The CDR3 loop spans 14 amino acids. Per the germline V gene, CDR1 is SGHRS and CDR2 is YFSETQ. Trimming took off 1 base at V and 0 bases at J, with 7 bases between the two ends. In DNA form, the CDR3 reads TGCGCCAGCAGCTTGCAGGGTATGAACACTGAAGCTTTCTTT. It codes for CASSLQGMNTEAFF.

The CDR3 protein is CASSIRTSGSYEQYF. In DNA, the CDR3 is TGTGCCAGTAGTATAAGGACTAGCGGCTCCTACGAGCAGTACTTC. This chain uses TRBV19 with TRBJ2-7; TRBD2 aligns across 10 bases. The V gene's germline CDR1 is LNHDA and CDR2 SQIVND (reference sequence). This CDR3 comprises 15 residues. V was clipped by 2 bases and J by 0 bases; unmatched bases: 1.